A selection of T cell receptor beta chains follows, all from one sample in a study of blood T cell repertoires in COVID-19. Here immunoSEQ multiplex PCR was the method, and the copy in TCRdb shows in-frame clones only, minus some. The sample contains 120,000 or so clones, about 86% of which appear only once. Sequencing was carried out using peripheral blood. The source of these receptors is a woman in her forties or fifties with acute or convalescent COVID-19. The CDR3 runs from the conserved cysteine through the conserved F or W. Fields, in order: V gene, CDR3 protein.

v_gene: TRBV5-8
CDR3aa: CASSLPGQGAHGELFF

v_gene: TRBV15
CDR3aa: CATSRGGRDTGELFF

v_gene: TRBV29-1
CDR3aa: CSGGGSLNTGELFF

v_gene: TRBV19
CDR3aa: CASSLSGTTYNEQFF

v_gene: TRBV12-3/TRBV12-4
CDR3aa: CASGTGGGWGYTF

v_gene: TRBV27
CDR3aa: CASSSPGLRDEQFF

v_gene: TRBV6-5
CDR3aa: CASSQPGQMDEQFF

v_gene: TRBV24-1
CDR3aa: CATSGSGEAFF

v_gene: TRBV6-1
CDR3aa: CASSEQDRVYSPPLHF

v_gene: TRBV11-3
CDR3aa: CASSSSGGETDTQYF

v_gene: TRBV20-1
CDR3aa: CRLGSGYTF

v_gene: TRBV27
CDR3aa: CASSPTGPRPQHF

v_gene: TRBV30
CDR3aa: CACNRRGGSYNEQFF

v_gene: TRBV2
CDR3aa: CASSALAGGPSGTGELFF

v_gene: TRBV19
CDR3aa: CASSTRTSGRINEQFF

v_gene: TRBV5-1
CDR3aa: CASSFTGLAVTDTQYF

v_gene: TRBV6-5
CDR3aa: CASSFQRTSGAGEQFF

v_gene: TRBV3-1/TRBV3-2
CDR3aa: CASSQDGGTGDYYGYTF

v_gene: TRBV28
CDR3aa: CASSLGVAGGPAGELFF

v_gene: TRBV5-5
CDR3aa: CASSRRTGGTTNEKLFF

v_gene: TRBV6-5
CDR3aa: CASSSRPVDYQPQHF

v_gene: TRBV19
CDR3aa: CASSLGQGGTVNTEAFF

v_gene: TRBV18
CDR3aa: CASSSQGKDTEAFF

v_gene: TRBV20-1
CDR3aa: CSAVTGGQFF

v_gene: TRBV5-4
CDR3aa: CASSLGQRNQETQYF

v_gene: TRBV6-5
CDR3aa: CASTPGQNSNQPQHF

v_gene: TRBV19
CDR3aa: CASKLTYTGELFF

v_gene: TRBV5-1
CDR3aa: CASSLSGANTEAFF

v_gene: TRBV18
CDR3aa: CASSPQDRLAGIWDEQFF

v_gene: TRBV2
CDR3aa: CASSSSGRTEQFF

v_gene: TRBV19
CDR3aa: CASSPEPHRGGEQYF

v_gene: TRBV2
CDR3aa: CASSKQGVSGNTIYF

v_gene: TRBV30
CDR3aa: CAWGTQGYQPQHF

v_gene: TRBV6-1
CDR3aa: CASSDETGSQGSGNTIYF

v_gene: TRBV7-3
CDR3aa: CASGRDRGYEQYF

v_gene: TRBV13
CDR3aa: CASSFIDRGSYEQYF

v_gene: TRBV29-1
CDR3aa: CSVESGTDTQYF

v_gene: TRBV19
CDR3aa: CASSNRIVQPQHF

v_gene: TRBV2
CDR3aa: CASSPTGGKTEAFF

v_gene: TRBV7-9
CDR3aa: CASSSGIYEQYF

v_gene: TRBV19
CDR3aa: CASSLRGFGSGYTF

v_gene: TRBV7-2
CDR3aa: CASSPQARTGGGTDTQYF

v_gene: TRBV3-1/TRBV3-2
CDR3aa: CASSTRRTGVTGANVLTF

v_gene: TRBV3-1/TRBV3-2
CDR3aa: CASSQEKRKAFF

v_gene: TRBV6-5
CDR3aa: CASSPGTSSTDTQYF

v_gene: TRBV13
CDR3aa: CASSLVLRSTEAFF

v_gene: TRBV5-5
CDR3aa: CASSRTGSTNEKLFF

v_gene: TRBV5-4
CDR3aa: CASSADSSGNTIYF

v_gene: TRBV18
CDR3aa: CASSSNSGASYEQYF

v_gene: TRBV19
CDR3aa: CASSKGQGYQPQHF

v_gene: TRBV7-9
CDR3aa: CASSFSASGRADTQYF

v_gene: TRBV14
CDR3aa: CASSQSLYTIYF

v_gene: TRBV27
CDR3aa: CASSLDRGLSTEAFF

v_gene: TRBV7-9
CDR3aa: CASSYTTGLETQYF